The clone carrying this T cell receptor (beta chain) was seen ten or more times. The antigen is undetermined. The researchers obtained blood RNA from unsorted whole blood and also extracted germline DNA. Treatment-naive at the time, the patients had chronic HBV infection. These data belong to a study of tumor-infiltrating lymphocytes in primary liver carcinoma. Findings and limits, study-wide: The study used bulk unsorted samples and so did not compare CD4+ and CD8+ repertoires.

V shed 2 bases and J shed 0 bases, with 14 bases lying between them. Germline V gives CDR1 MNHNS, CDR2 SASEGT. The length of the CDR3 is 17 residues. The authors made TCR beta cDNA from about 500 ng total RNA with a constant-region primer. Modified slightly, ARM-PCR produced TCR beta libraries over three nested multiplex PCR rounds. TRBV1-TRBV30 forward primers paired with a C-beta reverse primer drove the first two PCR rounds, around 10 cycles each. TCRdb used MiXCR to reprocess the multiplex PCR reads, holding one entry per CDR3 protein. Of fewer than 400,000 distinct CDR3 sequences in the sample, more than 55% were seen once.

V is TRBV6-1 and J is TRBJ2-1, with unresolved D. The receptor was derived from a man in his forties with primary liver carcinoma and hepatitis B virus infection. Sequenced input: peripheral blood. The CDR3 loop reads CASSELPQTSSYNEQFF. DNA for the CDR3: TGTGCCAGCAGTGAACTCCCCCAAACGAGCTCCTACAATGAGCAGTTCTTC.